Listed below are T cell receptor beta chains from one sample, sequenced in a study of cytomegalovirus exposure and HLA in healthy donors. The repertoire was sequenced with immunoSEQ multiplex PCR; TCRdb's copy has only in-frame clones and lacks some. The table records 110,000 to 150,000 clones, 94% of them present only once. The sequenced material came from PBMCs. The source is a man aged 18 to 30 in good health and CMV-seropositive. The CDR3 runs from the conserved cysteine through the conserved F or W. The D gene is left open where the match is weak. Part of the rows lack a size; the others show once, few, many or a class for expanded clones.

j_call,d_call,clone_size,v_call,cdr3_nt,cdr3_aa
TRBJ2-7,TRBD2,.,TRBV5-4,TGTGCCAGCAGCTTGGAGGGACTAGCGGGGCCCCTAGGCGAGCAGTACTTC,CASSLEGLAGPLGEQYF
TRBJ2-7,TRBD1,.,TRBV10-3,TGTGCCAGCAACTTGGACAGGGAAGGGCGCTACGAGCAGTACTTC,CASNLDREGRYEQYF
TRBJ2-3,.,.,TRBV5-8,TGTGCCAGCAGCTTACTGGACATCAGCATCAATACGCAGTATTTT,CASSLLDISINTQYF
TRBJ1-2,.,.,TRBV30,TGTGCAGGGGTCGGTGTAAATGGCTACACCTTC,CAGVGVNGYTF
TRBJ2-1,TRBD1,.,TRBV9,TGTGCCAGCAGCGTCCGGACAGGGCCTTCAACTACGAGCTCCTACAATGAGCAGTTCTTC,CASSVRTGPSTTSSYNEQFF
TRBJ1-3,.,.,TRBV14,TGTGCCAGCAGCCGGATAGCCGGAAACACCATATATTTT,CASSRIAGNTIYF
TRBJ2-3,TRBD2,.,TRBV4-2,TGTGCCAGCAGCCAACCCCCGGGAGGTGATACGCAGTATTTT,CASSQPPGGDTQYF
TRBJ2-5,TRBD2,once,TRBV6-5,TGTGCCAGCAGTTACTTTCCAGCGGGAGGGATAGAGACCCAGTACTTC,CASSYFPAGGIETQYF
TRBJ1-4,.,few,TRBV6-5,TGTGCCAGCAGTGACAGGAATTGGGGTGAAAAACTGTTTTTT,CASSDRNWGEKLFF
TRBJ1-5,.,.,TRBV25-1,TGTGCCAGCAGTGAACCAGGGCTCAATCAGCCCCAGCATTTT,CASSEPGLNQPQHF
TRBJ2-1,.,.,TRBV29-1,TGCAGCGTTGAAATAGCGGTCTCCTACAATGAGCAGTTCTTC,CSVEIAVSYNEQFF
TRBJ2-2,TRBD2,once,TRBV6-6,TGTGCCAGCAGTGAGACTAGCTCGAACACCGGGGAGCTGTTTTTT,CASSETSSNTGELFF
TRBJ1-2,TRBD1,.,TRBV6-6,TGTGCCAGCAGTACGCAGGGGGCTGGCTATGGCTACACCTTC,CASSTQGAGYGYTF
TRBJ1-2,.,.,TRBV6-4,TGTGCCAGCAGTGGTGACAAGGATGGCTACACCTTC,CASSGDKDGYTF
TRBJ2-5,TRBD2,once,TRBV10-3,TGTGCCATCAGTGTTGGGCTAGCGGGAGATCAGACCCAGTACTTC,CAISVGLAGDQTQYF
TRBJ2-7,.,.,TRBV19,TGTGCCGCTAGGGGTGAAAGGAGCTACGAGCAGTACTTC,CAARGERSYEQYF
TRBJ2-2,TRBD2,.,TRBV28,TGTGCCAGCAGTGGGGGACTAGCGGGAATACCGAACACCGGGGAGCTGTTTTTT,CASSGGLAGIPNTGELFF
TRBJ1-2,.,.,TRBV7-8,TGTGCCAGCAGCCCTAGTACTACAGGTTTGTCGTTCTATGGCTACACCTTC,CASSPSTTGLSFYGYTF
TRBJ2-3,TRBD2,.,TRBV27,TGTGCCAGCAGTTTGATCGCGGGAGGAATGGCAGATACGCAGTATTTT,CASSLIAGGMADTQYF
TRBJ1-1,.,.,TRBV6-1,TGTGCCAGCATCCTCAGGGCCGACACTGAAGCTTTCTTT,CASILRADTEAFF
TRBJ1-1,.,.,TRBV14,TGTGCCAGCAGCCAAGGCCCAGAGAACACTGAAGCTTTCTTT,CASSQGPENTEAFF
TRBJ1-4,TRBD1,.,TRBV28,TGTGCCAGCAGGTATACGACAGGGGGGAATGAAAAACTGTTTTTT,CASRYTTGGNEKLFF
TRBJ2-7,TRBD2,once,TRBV6-1,TGTGCCAGCAGTGAGGGCTTCTCGGGACTAGCGGCCTACGAGCAGTACTTC,CASSEGFSGLAAYEQYF
TRBJ2-7,.,.,TRBV11-2,TGTGCCAGCAGCTCTGTAGGGACAACCTACGAGCAGTACTTC,CASSSVGTTYEQYF
TRBJ1-1,.,.,TRBV2,TGTGCCAGCAGTGGGGGACACGAGAACACTGAAGCTTTCTTT,CASSGGHENTEAFF
TRBJ1-2,.,.,TRBV14,TGTGCCAGCAGCCAAGGGGCAGGGAACTACTATGGCTACACCTTC,CASSQGAGNYYGYTF
TRBJ2-7,TRBD2,.,TRBV4-1,TGCGCCAGCAGCCAAGATTCTGGCCTAGCGGGAGCTTACTCCTACGAGCAGTACTTC,CASSQDSGLAGAYSYEQYF
TRBJ2-3,TRBD2,.,TRBV5-1,TGCGCCAGCAGCTTGGGTAGCGGGGCCCGGGATACGCAGTATTTT,CASSLGSGARDTQYF
TRBJ1-5,.,.,TRBV30,TGTGCCTGGAACTCGGGGGTTGATCAGCCCCAGCATTTT,CAWNSGVDQPQHF
TRBJ2-7,.,.,TRBV19,TGTGCCAGTAGTATAGGCGGGGTAGGTGGCCTCTCCTACGAGCAGTACTTC,CASSIGGVGGLSYEQYF
TRBJ1-3,.,.,TRBV5-6,TGTGCCAGCAGCAGGACGTCGCAGGGACAAAGCTCTGGAAACACCATATATTTT,CASSRTSQGQSSGNTIYF
TRBJ2-3,.,.,TRBV6-4,TGTGCCAGCAGCGAGGGGGAAGTGAGCACAGATACGCAGTATTTT,CASSEGEVSTDTQYF
TRBJ2-3,.,.,TRBV30,TGTGCCTGGAGTAACGGAGACCCAGATACGCAGTATTTT,CAWSNGDPDTQYF
TRBJ2-7,.,.,TRBV5-1,TGCGCCAGCAGCCGGCAGGGCTACGAGCAGTACTTC,CASSRQGYEQYF
TRBJ2-3,TRBD2,.,TRBV2,TGTGCCAGCAGTGAAGAAACAGCGGGAGGGCGAGGAAGCACAGATACGCAGTATTTT,CASSEETAGGRGSTDTQYF
TRBJ1-5,TRBD1,.,TRBV7-9,TGTGCCAGCAGCGGACAGGGGGATCAGCCCCAGCATTTT,CASSGQGDQPQHF
TRBJ2-7,.,.,TRBV28,TGTGCCAGCAGTTTGGACAGCGCTAACTCCTACGAGCAGTACTTC,CASSLDSANSYEQYF
TRBJ2-3,TRBD2,.,TRBV4-2,TGTGCCAGCAGCCAAGGAATTAGCGGGAGAGGGGGCGCAGATACGCAGTATTTT,CASSQGISGRGGADTQYF
TRBJ1-2,TRBD1,.,TRBV29-1,TGCAGCGTGAACACAGGGGAATTCGGTGGCTACACCTTC,CSVNTGEFGGYTF
TRBJ1-1,TRBD1,.,TRBV2,TGTGCCAGCAGACGTGGACAGGGTTGGGGTGCTAACACTGAAGCTTTCTTT,CASRRGQGWGANTEAFF
TRBJ2-5,TRBD2,.,TRBV29-1,TGCAGCGTTGAACCAGCGGGGCAAGAGACCCAGTACTTC,CSVEPAGQETQYF
TRBJ1-1,TRBD1,.,TRBV19,TGTGCCAGTAGACCCCACGGAGGGGACAGGGAACACACTGAAGCTTTCTTT,CASRPHGGDREHTEAFF
TRBJ1-1,TRBD1,few,TRBV4-1,TGCGCCAGCAGCCAAGACCAGGGGACAGGGATAGCTTTCTTT,CASSQDQGTGIAFF
TRBJ1-1,TRBD1,once,TRBV9,TGTGCCAGCAGCGTCACCGGGACAGGGGCAACTTTCTTT,CASSVTGTGATFF
TRBJ2-3,.,.,TRBV5-1,TGCGCCAGCAGCTTGGAGGGTGGGGAGCTTGCAGATACGCAGTATTTT,CASSLEGGELADTQYF